This TCR beta chain was retrieved from a study of blood T cells in healthy people across ages. CDR1 MDHEN and CDR2 SYDVKM come from the germline V gene. V lost 10 bases, J lost 5 bases, and 2 bases stayed unmatched. CDR3 length: 12 amino acids. This clonotype was counted a few times. Together with a sample-barcoded 5' primer, a J-beta primer mix was included in a second PCR lasting about 6 to 11 cycles. Every molecule of cDNA carried a tag from a template-switch adaptor with 12 random nucleotides. One entry per CDR3 protein, called by TCRdb with MiXCR from the 5' RACE reads. The table includes about 800,000 distinct CDR3 sequences, roughly 60% detected once.

The receptor was isolated from a man aged 25-45 years in good health. This chain joins TRBV28 and TRBJ1-4; TRBD1 agrees at 9 bases. Sequencing was done on a sample of blood. CDR3 DNA sequence: TGTGCCACCGGGACAGGGAATGAAAAACTGTTTTTT. This gives the protein CATGTGNEKLFF.